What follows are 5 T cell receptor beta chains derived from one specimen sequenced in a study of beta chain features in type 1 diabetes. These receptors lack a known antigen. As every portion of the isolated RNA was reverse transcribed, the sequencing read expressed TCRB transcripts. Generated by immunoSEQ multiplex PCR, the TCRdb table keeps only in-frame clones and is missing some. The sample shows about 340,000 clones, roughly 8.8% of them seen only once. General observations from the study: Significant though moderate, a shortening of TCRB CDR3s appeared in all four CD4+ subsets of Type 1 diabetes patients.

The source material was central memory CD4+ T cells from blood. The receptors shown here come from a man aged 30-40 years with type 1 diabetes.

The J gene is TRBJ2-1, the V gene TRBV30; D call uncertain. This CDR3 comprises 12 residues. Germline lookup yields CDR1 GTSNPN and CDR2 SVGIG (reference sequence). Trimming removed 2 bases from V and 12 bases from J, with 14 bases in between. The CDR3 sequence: CAWSLKGGAQFF. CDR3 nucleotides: TGTGCCTGGAGTCTGAAGGGCGGTGCGCAGTTCTTC.

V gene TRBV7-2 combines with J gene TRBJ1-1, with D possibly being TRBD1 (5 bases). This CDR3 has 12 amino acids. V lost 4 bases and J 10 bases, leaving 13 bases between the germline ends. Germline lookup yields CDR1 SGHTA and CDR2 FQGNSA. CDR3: CASSSIPGPAFF. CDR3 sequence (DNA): TGTGCCAGCAGCTCTATACCAGGGCCAGCTTTCTTT.

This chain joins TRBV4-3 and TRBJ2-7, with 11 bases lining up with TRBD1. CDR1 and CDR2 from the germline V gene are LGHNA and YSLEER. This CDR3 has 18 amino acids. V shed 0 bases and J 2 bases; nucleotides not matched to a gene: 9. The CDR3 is CASSQDQPRTGGPYEQYF. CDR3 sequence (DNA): TGCGCCAGCAGCCAAGATCAGCCACGGACAGGGGGCCCCTACGAGCAGTACTTC.

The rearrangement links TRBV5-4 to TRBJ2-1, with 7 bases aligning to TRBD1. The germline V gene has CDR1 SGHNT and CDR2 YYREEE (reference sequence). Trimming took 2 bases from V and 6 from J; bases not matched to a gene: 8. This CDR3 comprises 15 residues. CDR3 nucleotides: TGTGCCAGCAGCTTTATCGAGGGACAGTTCAATGAGCAGTTCTTC. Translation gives CASSFIEGQFNEQFF.

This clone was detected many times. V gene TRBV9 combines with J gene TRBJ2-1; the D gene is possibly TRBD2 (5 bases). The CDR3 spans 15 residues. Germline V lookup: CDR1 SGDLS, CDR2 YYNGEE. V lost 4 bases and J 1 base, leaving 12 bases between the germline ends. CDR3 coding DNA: TGTGCCAGCAGCTTTAGCGCAGGTTCCTACAATGAGCAGTTCTTC. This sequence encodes CASSFSAGSYNEQFF.